The 3 T cell receptor beta chains given below trace back to one sample, sequenced in a study of PD-1 blockade in classical Hodgkin lymphoma. The table came from immunoSEQ multiplex PCR; TCRdb's copy has only in-frame clones and leaves some out. The repertoire has approximately 12,000 clones, 84% of them found once; the top ten carry under 30%. Brentuximab vedotin exposure varied among the patients, all of whom had relapsed after autologous stem cell transplantation. Sequenced material: peripheral blood mononuclear cells (PBMCs), taken at baseline. The receptors derive from a human donor with classical Hodgkin lymphoma.

This chain joins TRBV18 and TRBJ1-2; D gene unclear. Deletions cut 2 bases from V and 8 bases from J, with 9 bases between. CDR1 KGHSH and CDR2 LQKENI come from the germline V gene. The CDR3 runs to 12 residues. As DNA, the CDR3 is TGTGCCAGCTCACCAGTAAAGGAGGGCTACACCTTC. Translated, it gives CASSPVKEGYTF.

The chain combines TRBV28 with TRBJ2-7; D is ambiguous. Trimming removed 3 bases from V and 5 bases from J, with 2 bases in between. Per the germline V gene, CDR1 is MDHEN and CDR2 is SYDVKM. The CDR3 length is 10 residues. This CDR3 is CASSFHEQYF. For the CDR3, the DNA is TGTGCCAGCAGTTTTCACGAGCAGTACTTC.

This chain links TRBV4-3 with TRBJ1-1, with 10 bases matching TRBD1. Germline V CDR1 and CDR2: LGHNA, YSLEER. The CDR3 has 15 residues. The V segment lost 1 base and the J segment 8 bases; nucleotides outside the gene matches: 7. DNA for the CDR3: TGCGCCAGCAGCCAAGGGATGGGACAGGGGTGGGAAGCTTTCTTT. Its protein is CASSQGMGQGWEAFF.